This is a list of T cell receptor beta chains from one sample in a study of response to subunit inactivated influenza vaccine. Using its own MiXCR run on the RT-PCR reads, TCRdb lists one record per CDR3 protein. The sample consists of about 500,000 distinct CDR3 sequences, roughly 13% of them appearing once. The sample was PBMCs from blood, taken about 6 weeks after vaccination. These receptors were collected from a man in his forties or fifties who received an inactivated influenza vaccine. The CDR3 runs from the conserved cysteine through the conserved F or W. D genes are given only for firm matches. The size entry is marked missing in some rows and otherwise reads once, few, many or a size class.

D	V	size	J	DNA	CDR3
.	TRBV20-1	.	TRBJ2-4	TGCAGTGCTGGTCGGGATGCCGTGGCCAAAAACATTCAGTACTTC	CSAGRDAVAKNIQYF
.	TRBV6-2/TRBV6-3	.	TRBJ2-7	TGTGCCAGCGAGACAGGCTTGACCTACGAGCAGTACTTC	CASETGLTYEQYF
.	TRBV15	few	TRBJ2-7	TGTGCCACCAGCAGAGATAATCCAGGTTACGAGCAGTACTTC	CATSRDNPGYEQYF
.	TRBV5-1	.	TRBJ1-3	TGCGCCAGCAGCTTCGACGACTCTGGAAACACCATATATTTT	CASSFDDSGNTIYF
.	TRBV10-1	many	TRBJ1-2	TGCGCCAGCAGTGATTCCGTCAGGGGAGGAGGCTACACCTTC	CASSDSVRGGGYTF
TRBD1	TRBV3-1	.	TRBJ2-7	TGTGCCAGCAGCCAAGAGCCCCCGGGACAGATCCGCTACGAGCAGTACTTC	CASSQEPPGQIRYEQYF
.	TRBV7-2	.	TRBJ2-7	TGTGCCAGCAGCTTAGCGGGCAGCTATGGCGAGCAGTACTTC	CASSLAGSYGEQYF
TRBD2	TRBV20-1	.	TRBJ2-3	TGCAGTGGGACTAGCGGGAGCCTCGGGACAGATACGCAGTATTTT	CSGTSGSLGTDTQYF
TRBD1	TRBV5-6	.	TRBJ2-7	TGTGCCAGCAGCACACGGGACAGGGAGACTGGCGAGCAGTACTTC	CASSTRDRETGEQYF
.	TRBV4-2	.	TRBJ1-6	TGTGCCAGCAGCCACGAGAATTCACCCCTCCACTTT	CASSHENSPLHF
TRBD1	TRBV3-1	.	TRBJ2-7	TGTGCCAGCAGCCCGGGGACAGGGCGTGGAGAGCAGTACTTC	CASSPGTGRGEQYF
.	TRBV7-2	.	TRBJ1-1	TGTGCCAGCAGCTCTATCAGGGCAGGGGAGGTTATTGGAGCTTTCTTT	CASSSIRAGEVIGAFF
.	TRBV5-3	few	TRBJ2-5	TGTGCCAGAAGCCCGAAGGGTTTTTTCGGAGTAGAGACCCAGTACTTC	CARSPKGFFGVETQYF
TRBD2	TRBV28	few	TRBJ2-5	TGTGCCAGCGAGACTAGCGGGACGCAAGAGACCCAGTACTTC	CASETSGTQETQYF
TRBD1	TRBV7-2	few	TRBJ1-5	TGTGCCAGCAGCTTAAGGGGACAGGGTGTATCAGGGCAGCCCCAGCATTTT	CASSLRGQGVSGQPQHF